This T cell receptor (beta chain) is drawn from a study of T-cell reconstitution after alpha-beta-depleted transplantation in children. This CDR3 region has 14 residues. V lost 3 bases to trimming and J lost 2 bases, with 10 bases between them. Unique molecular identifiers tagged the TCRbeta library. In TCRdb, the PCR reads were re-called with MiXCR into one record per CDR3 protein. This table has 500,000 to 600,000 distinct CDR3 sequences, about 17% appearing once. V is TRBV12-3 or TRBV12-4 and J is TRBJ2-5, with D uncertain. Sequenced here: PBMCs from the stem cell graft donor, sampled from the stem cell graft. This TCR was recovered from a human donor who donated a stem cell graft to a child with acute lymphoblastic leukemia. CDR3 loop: CASSFRSTQETQYF. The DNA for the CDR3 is TGTGCCAGCAGTTTCAGGTCCACACAAGAGACCCAGTACTTC.